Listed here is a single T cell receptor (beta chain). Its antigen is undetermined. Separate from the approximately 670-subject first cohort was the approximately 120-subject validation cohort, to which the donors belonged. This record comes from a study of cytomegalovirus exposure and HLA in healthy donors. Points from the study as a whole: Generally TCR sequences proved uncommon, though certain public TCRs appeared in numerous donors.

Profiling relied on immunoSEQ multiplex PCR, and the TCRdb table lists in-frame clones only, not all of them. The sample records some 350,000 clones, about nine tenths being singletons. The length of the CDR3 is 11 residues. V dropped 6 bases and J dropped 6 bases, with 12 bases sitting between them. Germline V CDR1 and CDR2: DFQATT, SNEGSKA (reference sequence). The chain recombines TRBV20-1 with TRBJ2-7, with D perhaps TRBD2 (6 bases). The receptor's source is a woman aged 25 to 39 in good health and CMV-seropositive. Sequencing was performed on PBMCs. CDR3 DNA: TGCAGTGCCCCCCGGGGGACCGAGCAGTACTTC. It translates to CSAPRGTEQYF.